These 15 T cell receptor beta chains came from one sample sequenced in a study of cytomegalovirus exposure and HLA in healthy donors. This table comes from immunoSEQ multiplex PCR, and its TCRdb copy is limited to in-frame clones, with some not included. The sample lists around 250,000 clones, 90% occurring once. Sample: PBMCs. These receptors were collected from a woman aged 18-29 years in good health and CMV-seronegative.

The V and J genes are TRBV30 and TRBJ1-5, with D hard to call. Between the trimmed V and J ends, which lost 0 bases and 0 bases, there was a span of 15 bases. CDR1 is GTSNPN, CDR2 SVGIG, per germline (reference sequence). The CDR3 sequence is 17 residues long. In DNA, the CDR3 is TGTGCCTGGAGTGTACAAGCGCCACCTCATAGCAATCAGCCCCAGCATTTT. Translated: CAWSVQAPPHSNQPQHF.

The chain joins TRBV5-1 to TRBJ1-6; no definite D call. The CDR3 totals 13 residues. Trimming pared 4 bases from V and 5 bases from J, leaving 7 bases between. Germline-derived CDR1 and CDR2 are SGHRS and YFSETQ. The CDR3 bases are TGCGCCAGCAGCCAACAGAATAATTCACCCCTCCACTTT. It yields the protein CASSQQNNSPLHF.

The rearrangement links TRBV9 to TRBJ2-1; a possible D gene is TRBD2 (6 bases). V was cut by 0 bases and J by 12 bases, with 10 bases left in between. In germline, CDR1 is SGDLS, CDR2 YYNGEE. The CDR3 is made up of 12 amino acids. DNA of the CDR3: TGTGCCAGCAGCGTAGATGGGACTCGGCAGTTCTTC. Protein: CASSVDGTRQFF.

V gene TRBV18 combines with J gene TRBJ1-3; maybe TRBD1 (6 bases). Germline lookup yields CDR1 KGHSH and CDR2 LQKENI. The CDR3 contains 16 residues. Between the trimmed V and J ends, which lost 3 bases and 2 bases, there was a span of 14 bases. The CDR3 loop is CASSPTPTGAGNTIYF. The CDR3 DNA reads TGTGCCAGCTCACCGACCCCGACAGGCGCTGGAAACACCATATATTTT.

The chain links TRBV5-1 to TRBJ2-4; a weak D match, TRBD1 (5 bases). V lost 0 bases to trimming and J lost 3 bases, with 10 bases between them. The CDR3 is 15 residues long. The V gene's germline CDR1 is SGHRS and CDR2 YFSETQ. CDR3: CASSLEGIGKNIQYF. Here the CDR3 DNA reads TGCGCCAGCAGCTTGGAGGGGATAGGCAAAAACATTCAGTACTTC.

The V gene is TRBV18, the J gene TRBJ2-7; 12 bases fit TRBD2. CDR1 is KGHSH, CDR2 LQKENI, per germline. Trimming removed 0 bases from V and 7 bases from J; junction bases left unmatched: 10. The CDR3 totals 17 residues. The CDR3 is CASSPPASGGDLGEQYF. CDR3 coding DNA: TGTGCCAGCTCACCACCGGCTAGCGGGGGGGATTTAGGGGAGCAGTACTTC.

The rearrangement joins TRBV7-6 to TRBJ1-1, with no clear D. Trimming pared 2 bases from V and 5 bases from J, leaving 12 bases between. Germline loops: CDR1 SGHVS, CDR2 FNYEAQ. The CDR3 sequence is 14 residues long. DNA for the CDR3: TGTGCCAGCAGCTTAAATCCAGCGGGAACTGAAGCTTTCTTT. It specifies CASSLNPAGTEAFF. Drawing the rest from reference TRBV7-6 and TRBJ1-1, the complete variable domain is GAGVSQSPRYKVTKRGQDVALRCDPISGHVSLYWYRQALGQGPEFLTYFNYEAQQDKSGLPNDRFSAERPEGSISTLTIQRTEQRDSAMYRCASSLNPAGTEAFFGQGTRLTVV.

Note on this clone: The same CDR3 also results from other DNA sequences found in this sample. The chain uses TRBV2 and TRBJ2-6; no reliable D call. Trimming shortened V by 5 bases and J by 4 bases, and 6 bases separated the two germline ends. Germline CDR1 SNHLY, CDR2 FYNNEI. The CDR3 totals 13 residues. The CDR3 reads CASSPSGANVLTF. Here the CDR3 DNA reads TGTGCCAGCAGTCCCTCCGGGGCCAACGTCCTGACTTTC.

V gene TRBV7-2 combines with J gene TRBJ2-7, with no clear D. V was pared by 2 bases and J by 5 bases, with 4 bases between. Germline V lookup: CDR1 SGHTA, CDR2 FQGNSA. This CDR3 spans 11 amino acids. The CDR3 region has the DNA TGTGCCAGCAGCTTATTTAACGAGCAGTACTTC. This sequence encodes CASSLFNEQYF.

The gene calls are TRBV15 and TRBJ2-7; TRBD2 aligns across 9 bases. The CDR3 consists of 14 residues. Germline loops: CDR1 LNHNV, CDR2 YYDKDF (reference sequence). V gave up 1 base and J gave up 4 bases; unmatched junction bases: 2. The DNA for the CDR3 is TGTGCCACCAGCAGAGGACTAGCGGCTTACGAGCAGTACGTC. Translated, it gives CATSRGLAAYEQYV.

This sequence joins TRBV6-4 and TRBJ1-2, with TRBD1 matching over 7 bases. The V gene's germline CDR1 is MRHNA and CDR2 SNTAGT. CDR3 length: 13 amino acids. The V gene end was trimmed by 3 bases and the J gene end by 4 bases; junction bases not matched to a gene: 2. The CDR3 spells CASSETGSYGYTF. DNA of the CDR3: TGTGCCAGCAGTGAGACAGGGTCCTATGGCTACACCTTC.

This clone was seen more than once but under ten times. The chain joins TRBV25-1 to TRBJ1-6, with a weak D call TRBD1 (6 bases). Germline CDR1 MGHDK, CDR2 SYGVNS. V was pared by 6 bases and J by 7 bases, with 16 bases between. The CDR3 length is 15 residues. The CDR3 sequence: CASRPKQGPNSPLHF. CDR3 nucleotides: TGTGCCAGCAGACCTAAACAGGGACCCAATTCACCCCTCCACTTT.

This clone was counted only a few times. CDR3 sequence: CASSFGELGYTF. CDR3 bases: TGTGCCAGCAGTTTCGGGGAGCTCGGCTACACCTTC. The gene calls are TRBV28 and TRBJ1-2; no clear D gene. This CDR3 comprises 12 residues. Trimming removed 3 bases at V and 8 bases at J, with 10 bases between. Germline V gene data show CDR1 as MDHEN and CDR2 as SYDVKM.

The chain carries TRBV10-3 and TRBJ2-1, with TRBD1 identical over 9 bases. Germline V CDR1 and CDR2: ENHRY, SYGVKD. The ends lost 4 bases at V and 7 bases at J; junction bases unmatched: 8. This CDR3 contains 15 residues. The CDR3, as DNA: TGTGCCATCAGTGCCCAGGACAGGGGAATGAATGAGCAGTTCTTC. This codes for CAISAQDRGMNEQFF.

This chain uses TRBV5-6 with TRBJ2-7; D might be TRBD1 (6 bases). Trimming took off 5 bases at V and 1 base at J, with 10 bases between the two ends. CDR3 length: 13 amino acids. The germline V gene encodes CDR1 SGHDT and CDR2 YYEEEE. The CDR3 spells CASSQGISYEQYV. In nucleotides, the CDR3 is TGTGCCAGCAGTCAGGGGATTTCCTACGAGCAGTACGTC.